This T cell receptor (beta chain) was captured in a study of blood T cell repertoires in COVID-19. The overall study: PBMCs, B-cell-depleted T cells, or T cells provided the cDNA or gDNA that made up the material.

Only in-frame clones appear in the TCRdb table, and some are missing; sequencing was by immunoSEQ multiplex PCR. This table holds more than 300,000 clones, around 82% found once. CDR1 MNHEY and CDR2 SMNVEV come from the germline V gene (reference sequence). This CDR3 comprises 13 residues. V was cut by 6 bases and J by 4 bases, with 13 bases left in between. The rearrangement links TRBV27 to TRBJ2-7; D gene ambiguous. Sequencing input: peripheral blood. This receptor was obtained from a woman aged 45 to 65 with acute or convalescent COVID-19. The CDR3, as DNA: TGTGCCAGCAGCCTCTCAGATGGTTACGAGCAGTACGTC. Its translation is CASSLSDGYEQYV.